These 28 T cell receptor beta chains came from one sample sequenced in a study of blood T cells in healthy people across ages (dated by TCRdb to the mid-2010s). Libraries were made using 5' RACE. The data were produced on an Illumina HiSeq 2500. A second PCR of roughly 7 to 11 cycles was performed with a sample-barcoded 5' primer and a J-beta primer mix. TCRdb trimmed the raw reads at Q25, called clones with MiXCR and kept productive beta chains. Each record represents a unique CDR3 protein, reported with the most common genes and DNA among its rows. Recorded for this sample are hundreds of thousands of distinct CDR3 sequences; nearly 60% of them occurred a single time. The leading ten clones occupy around 20% of the sample. Sequenced input: blood. The receptor source for this set is a man aged 30 to 39 in good health.

V and J are TRBV20-1 and TRBJ2-1; 9 positions agree with TRBD2. Germline-derived CDR1 and CDR2 are DFQATT and SNEGSKA (reference sequence). There are 15 residues in the CDR3. Germline trimming cut 2 bases from V and 10 bases from J; bases unmatched to any gene: 12. The DNA of the CDR3 is TGCAGTGCTAGACCCCTAGGGCGGGAGGGCCTGGAGCAGTTCTTC. Amino acid sequence: CSARPLGREGLEQFF.

The V and J genes are TRBV29-1 and TRBJ2-7; TRBD1 aligns across 12 bases. This CDR3 region has 16 residues. The trim removed 0 bases at V and 3 bases at J, leaving 6 bases unmatched. Germline CDR1 and CDR2: SQVTM and ANQGSEA. The CDR3 spells CSVEDRGQGAHYEQYF. The CDR3 DNA follows: TGCAGCGTTGAAGATCGGGGACAGGGGGCCCACTACGAGCAGTACTTC.

V gene TRBV9 combines with J gene TRBJ2-3, with 12 nucleotides matching TRBD1. The CDR3 extends over 17 amino acids. J gave up 4 bases and V 3 bases, and 9 bases lay outside the gene matches. The V gene's germline CDR1 is SGDLS and CDR2 YYNGEE. The CDR3 here is CASSERGQGAPPDTQYF. CDR3 DNA: TGTGCCAGCAGCGAGAGGGGACAGGGGGCCCCGCCAGATACGCAGTATTTT. The full variable domain, completed using reference TRBV9 and TRBJ2-3, is DSGVTQTPKHLITATGQRVTLRCSPRSGDLSVYWYQQSLDQGLQFLIQYYNGEERAKGNILERFSAQQFPDLHSELNLSSLELGDSALYFCASSERGQGAPPDTQYFGPGTRLTVL.

The J gene is TRBJ1-2, the V gene TRBV6-5; TRBD1 agrees at 7 bases. The CDR3 contains 16 residues. V lost 6 bases, J lost 2 bases, and 12 bases stayed unmatched. The V gene's germline CDR1 is MNHEY and CDR2 SVGAGI. CDR3: CASRVPGGRGNYGYTF. The DNA for the CDR3 is TGTGCCAGCAGGGTCCCAGGGGGTAGAGGGAACTATGGCTACACCTTC.

The rearrangement joins TRBV6-2 or TRBV6-3 to TRBJ2-7, with D possibly TRBD2 on 6 matching bases. CDR1 MNHEY and CDR2 SVGEGT come from the germline V gene. CDR3 length: 14 amino acids. Trimming pared 7 bases from V and 0 bases from J, leaving 13 bases between. CDR3 loop: CASTPGTPSYEQYF. CDR3 in DNA: TGTGCCAGCACTCCCGGGACTCCCTCCTACGAGCAGTACTTC.

This chain's CDR3 is CASTSIGQGAQREQYF. The CDR3, as DNA: TGTGCCAGCACCTCCATCGGGCAGGGCGCCCAAAGGGAGCAGTACTTC. The chain carries TRBV11-2 and TRBJ2-7; perhaps TRBD1 as D (5 bases). CDR1 SGHAT and CDR2 FQNNGV come from the germline V gene. The CDR3 spans 16 residues. V was cut by 7 bases and J by 7 bases, with 26 bases left in between.

This chain joins TRBV5-1 and TRBJ2-1; the D is unclear. The CDR3 has 14 amino acids. Germline assignment: CDR1 SGHRS and CDR2 YFSETQ. Trimming removed 7 bases from V and 4 bases from J, with 15 bases in between. The CDR3 reads CASGYTPTYNEQFF. CDR3 nucleotides: TGCGCCAGCGGCTATACGCCGACTTACAATGAGCAGTTCTTC.

The genes are TRBV11-2 and TRBJ2-5; D uncertain. The germline CDR1 and CDR2 sequences are SGHAT and FQNNGV. V was shortened by 2 bases and J by 5 bases, with 3 bases between the two germline ends. CDR3 size: 11 residues. The CDR3 loop reads CASSLMETQYF. The CDR3 DNA follows: TGTGCCAGCAGCTTAATGGAGACCCAGTACTTC.

The gene calls are TRBV29-1 and TRBJ2-4; 12 nucleotides line up with TRBD2. The V gene end was trimmed by 5 bases and the J gene end by 2 bases; junction bases not matched to a gene: 4. The CDR3 sequence is 15 residues long. The V gene's germline CDR1 is SQVTM and CDR2 ANQGSEA. The CDR3 bases are TGCAGCGTTCTACTAGCGGGAGGACCCAAAAACATTCAGTACTTC. This gives the protein CSVLLAGGPKNIQYF.

The CDR3 is CASSPGARETQYF. The CDR3 bases are TGCGCCAGCAGCCCGGGGGCGAGGGAGACCCAGTACTTC. This rearrangement joins TRBV5-1 to TRBJ2-5, with D perhaps given as TRBD1 or TRBD2 (6 bases each). The CDR3 is 13 residues long. Trimming left V 4 bases short and J 5 bases short, with 12 bases between. Germline values: CDR1 SGHRS, CDR2 YFSETQ.

This clonotype appeared a few times. The chain employs TRBV15 and TRBJ2-5, with TRBD1 matching 11 bases. CDR1 is LNHNV, CDR2 YYDKDF, per germline (reference sequence). This CDR3 region has 12 residues. J was trimmed by 6 bases and V by 9 bases; bases with no gene match: 3. CDR3: CATGQGEQTQYF. The DNA for the CDR3 is TGTGCCACGGGACAGGGGGAACAGACCCAGTACTTC.

This clonotype occurred once. This chain's CDR3 is CASSARLAETYNEQYF. The DNA for the CDR3 is TGTGCCAGCAGCGCCCGACTAGCGGAGACCTACAATGAGCAGTACTTC. The chain employs TRBV7-6 and TRBJ2-1, with TRBD2 matching 9 bases. The assigned J gene may be wrong: the sequence end matches TRBJ2-7 better. The CDR3 consists of 16 residues. In germline, CDR1 is SGHVS, CDR2 FNYEAQ.

The chain uses TRBV27 and TRBJ2-3, with a weak D call TRBD2 (6 bases). Germline CDR1 is MNHEY and CDR2 is SMNVEV (reference sequence). There are 14 residues in the CDR3. V shed 6 bases and J shed 4 bases, with 14 bases lying between them. CDR3 bases: TGTGCCAGCAGCCTTATCGGGAGCTCAGATACGCAGTATTTT. It yields the protein CASSLIGSSDTQYF.

A few counts support this clonotype. The gene calls are TRBV15 and TRBJ2-7; weak D call: TRBD1 (6 bases). This CDR3 is built from 15 residues. Germline CDR1 LNHNV, CDR2 YYDKDF (reference sequence). V lost 0 bases and J 4 bases, leaving 13 bases between the germline ends. The CDR3 nucleotides read TGTGCCACCAGCAGAGACTCCTCAGGGGATTACGAGCAGTACTTC. Translated, it gives CATSRDSSGDYEQYF.

Comment on this clonotype: The junction departs from germline at one end; a sequencing error may be responsible. The chain couples TRBV3-1 to TRBJ1-5; 7 bases agree with TRBD1. From germline, CDR1 is LGHDT and CDR2 YNNKEL (reference sequence). CDR3 length: 17 residues. Here the CDR3 DNA reads TGCGCCAGCAGCCCCGGGACAGCCCGCTATAGCAATCAGCCCCAGCATTTT. Protein product: CASSPGTARYSNQPQHF. The whole variable domain, remainder taken from reference TRBV3-1 and TRBJ1-5, is DTAVSQTPKYLVTQMGNDKSIKCEQNLGHDTMYWYKQDSKKFLKIMFSYNNKELIINETVPNRFSPKSPDKAHLNLHINSLELGDSAVYFCASSPGTARYSNQPQHFGDGTRLSIL.

This chain connects TRBV29-1 to TRBJ2-3; no definite D call. Trimming cost V 7 bases and J 2 bases, with 10 bases left between them. This CDR3 spans 12 amino acids. Germline assignment: CDR1 SQVTM and CDR2 ANQGSEA. The CDR3 region is CSAPDLTDTQYF. The CDR3 coding sequence is TGCAGCGCACCGGACCTCACAGATACGCAGTATTTT.

This clonotype turned up a few times. CDR3: CSARSSFYGYTF. CDR3 nucleotide sequence: TGCAGTGCAAGGAGTTCCTTCTATGGCTACACCTTC. V is TRBV20-1 and J is TRBJ1-2; D remains ambiguous. This CDR3 has 12 residues. V lost 6 bases to trimming and J lost 4 bases, with 12 bases between them. Germline V gene sequence: CDR1 DFQATT, CDR2 SNEGSKA (reference sequence).

Points on this clonotype: Germline and junction disagree at one end, which may indicate a read error. This sequence joins TRBV6-2 or TRBV6-3 and TRBJ2-3, with 10 bases fitting TRBD1. The CDR3 has 17 residues. CDR1 is MNHEY, CDR2 SVGEGT, per germline. CDR3: CASSRLRQGASTGTQYF. In nucleotides, the CDR3 is TGTGCCAGCAGTCGCCTCCGACAGGGGGCTAGCACAGGTACGCAGTATTTT.

This chain links TRBV20-1 with TRBJ1-2; possible D gene TRBD1, 5 bases. V was cut by 1 base and J by 4 bases, with 13 bases left in between. The V gene's germline CDR1 is DFQATT and CDR2 SNEGSKA (reference sequence). This CDR3 is built from 14 residues. The DNA of the CDR3 is TGCAGTGCTAGAGTGGGGGTTTTACCCTATGGCTACACCTTC. Encoded protein: CSARVGVLPYGYTF.

In DNA, the CDR3 is TGTGCCAGCAACCGCGCTGGGGGCTACGAGCAGTACTTC. Amino acids: CASNRAGGYEQYF. This rearrangement joins TRBV25-1 to TRBJ2-7, with D possibly being TRBD1 or TRBD2 (5 bases each). Germline V gene sequence: CDR1 MGHDK, CDR2 SYGVNS. The CDR3 sequence is 13 residues long. The V end was cut by 7 bases, the J end by 3 bases, with 13 bases between.

This clonotype was detected a few times. The chain combines TRBV28 with TRBJ2-1; 12 nucleotides match TRBD2. From germline, CDR1 is MDHEN and CDR2 SYDVKM. The CDR3 has 16 amino acids. The J segment lost 7 bases and the V segment lost 5 bases, leaving 9 bases of the junction unmatched. This CDR3 is CASSPAGTSGLNEQFF. The CDR3 DNA reads TGTGCCAGCAGTCCCGCCGGGACTAGCGGGCTTAATGAGCAGTTCTTC.

This chain connects TRBV12-3 or TRBV12-4 to TRBJ2-3; TRBD2 agrees at 12 bases. The J segment lost 5 bases and the V segment lost 11 bases, leaving 8 bases of the junction unmatched. The CDR3 loop spans 14 amino acids. The CDR3 DNA reads as TGTGCCGTCGGACTAGCGGGATTGAGAGATACGCAGTATTTT. Translated: CAVGLAGLRDTQYF.

For the CDR3, the DNA is TGTGCCAGCTCACCTACTACAGGGGTTGGTGAAGCTTTCTTT. This gives the protein CASSPTTGVGEAFF. This chain joins TRBV18 and TRBJ1-1; 7 nucleotides line up with TRBD1. The J segment lost 7 bases and the V segment lost 3 bases, leaving 8 bases of the junction unmatched. The CDR3 consists of 14 residues. Looked up from germline, CDR1 is KGHSH and CDR2 is LQKENI.

This clonotype was seen a few times. The chain employs TRBV12-3 or TRBV12-4 and TRBJ2-5; 7 nucleotides agree with TRBD1. The CDR3 length is 14 residues. Trimming cost V 6 bases and J 2 bases; bases outside gene matches: 6. CDR3 bases: TGTGCCAGCAGGAAACAGGGGATTCAAGAGACCCAGTACTTC. Translating gives CASRKQGIQETQYF.

This clonotype was counted only a few times. This sequence joins TRBV6-1 and TRBJ2-7; 9 bases align to TRBD2. The CDR3 runs to 16 residues. From germline, CDR1 is MNHNS and CDR2 SASEGT. The V and J ends lost 4 bases and 3 bases, in that order; junction bases with no gene match: 10. The CDR3 sequence: CASSVRRNSGSYEQYF. The CDR3 region has the DNA TGTGCCAGCAGTGTAAGAAGAAATAGCGGGAGCTACGAGCAGTACTTC.

This clonotype is a singleton in its sample. The chain is built from TRBV28 and TRBJ1-2; tentatively, D is TRBD1 (5 bases). Trimming took 7 bases from V and 6 from J, leaving 24 bases between them. The germline V gene encodes CDR1 MDHEN and CDR2 SYDVKM. CDR3 length equals 16 residues. The CDR3 DNA sequence: TGTGCCAGCAACGACAGCAGTGGCAGGACCGCCCATGGCTACACCTTC. This gives the protein CASNDSSGRTAHGYTF.

The rearrangement uses TRBV5-1 and TRBJ2-1, with D perhaps TRBD1 or TRBD2 (5 bases each). CDR1 and CDR2 from the germline V gene are SGHRS and YFSETQ. CDR3 length: 16 amino acids. The ends were cut back, 6 bases at V and 4 bases at J, with 20 bases in the middle. Here the CDR3 reads CASTSAAGTSYNEQFF. In DNA, the CDR3 is TGCGCCAGCACCTCAGCAGCCGGGACGTCGTACAATGAGCAGTTCTTC.

The chain is built from TRBV7-2 and TRBJ2-7; D not certain. Germline CDR1 SGHTA, CDR2 FQGNSA. Trimming shortened V by 6 bases and J by 3 bases, and 18 bases separated the two germline ends. The CDR3 is made up of 15 amino acids. The CDR3 sequence is CASSSDGELFYEQYF. DNA of the CDR3: TGTGCCAGCAGTTCTGACGGAGAACTCTTCTACGAGCAGTACTTC. The full variable domain, with the rest looked up from reference TRBV7-2 and TRBJ2-7, is GAGVSQSPSNKVTEKGKDVELRCDPISGHTALYWYRQSLGQGLEFLIYFQGNSAPDKSGLPSDRFSAERTGGSVSTLTIQRTQQEDSAVYLCASSSDGELFYEQYFGPGTRLTVT.